This T cell receptor (beta chain) derives from a study of OX40 agonist ivuxolimab in advanced cancers. General study findings and limits: Some nonresponders likewise displayed low normalized T-cell clonal expansion.

Sequenced by immunoSEQ multiplex PCR; TCRdb stores in-frame clones only, minus some. The table includes roughly 22,000 clones, 85% to 90% detected once. Notes on this clone: Antigen specificity is unknown.

J lost 3 bases, V lost 0 bases, and 7 bases had no gene match. Looked up from germline, CDR1 is MNHNY and CDR2 is SVGAGI (reference sequence). The CDR3 is 16 residues long. Sequences were derived from CD4+ or CD8+ T cells sorted from blood, sampled in a trial of the OX40 agonist ivuxolimab. The sequence came from an adult with an advanced solid tumor such as melanoma, head and neck, liver or kidney cancer. The chain combines TRBV6-6 with TRBJ2-5, with 7 bases that match TRBD1. The CDR3 nucleotides are TGTGCCAGCAGTTACTCGGACAGGTACATAAAAGAGACCCAGTACTTC. This translates into CASSYSDRYIKETQYF.